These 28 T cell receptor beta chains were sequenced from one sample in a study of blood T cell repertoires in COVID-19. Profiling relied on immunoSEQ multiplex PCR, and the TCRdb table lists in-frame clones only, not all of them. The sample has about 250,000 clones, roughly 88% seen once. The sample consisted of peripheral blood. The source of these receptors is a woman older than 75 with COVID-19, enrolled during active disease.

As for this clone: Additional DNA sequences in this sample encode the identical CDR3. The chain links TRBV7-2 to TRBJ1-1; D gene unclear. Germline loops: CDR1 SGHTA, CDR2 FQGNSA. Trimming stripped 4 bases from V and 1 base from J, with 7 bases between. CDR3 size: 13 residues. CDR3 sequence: CASSSTGNTEAFF. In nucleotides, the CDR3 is TGTGCCAGCAGCTCCACGGGGAACACTGAAGCTTTCTTT.

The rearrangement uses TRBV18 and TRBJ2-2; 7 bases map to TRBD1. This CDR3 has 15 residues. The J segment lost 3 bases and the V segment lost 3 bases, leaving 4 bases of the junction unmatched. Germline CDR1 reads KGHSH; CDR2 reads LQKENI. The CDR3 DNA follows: TGTGCCAGCTCACCTTGGGGGACAGACACCGGGGAGCTGTTTTTT. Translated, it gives CASSPWGTDTGELFF. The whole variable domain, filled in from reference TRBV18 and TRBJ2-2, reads NAGVMQNPRHLVRRRGQEARLRCSPMKGHSHVYWYRQLPEEGLKFMVYLQKENIIDESGMPKERFSAEFPKEGPSILRIQQVVRGDSAAYFCASSPWGTDTGELFFGEGSRLTVL.

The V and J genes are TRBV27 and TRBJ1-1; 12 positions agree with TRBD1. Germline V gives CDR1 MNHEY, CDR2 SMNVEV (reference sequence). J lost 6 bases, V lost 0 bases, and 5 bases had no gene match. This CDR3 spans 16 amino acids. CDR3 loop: CASSLSPGQGAPEAFF. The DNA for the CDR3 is TGTGCCAGCAGTTTATCACCGGGACAGGGGGCCCCTGAAGCTTTCTTT.

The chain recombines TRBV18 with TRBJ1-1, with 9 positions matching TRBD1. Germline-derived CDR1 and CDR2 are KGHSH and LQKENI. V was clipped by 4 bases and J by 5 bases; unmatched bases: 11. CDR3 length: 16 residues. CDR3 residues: CASSRTTGGVKTEAFF. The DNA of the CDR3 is TGTGCCAGCTCACGCACAACAGGGGGCGTAAAGACTGAAGCTTTCTTT. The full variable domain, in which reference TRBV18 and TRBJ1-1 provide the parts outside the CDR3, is NAGVMQNPRHLVRRRGQEARLRCSPMKGHSHVYWYRQLPEEGLKFMVYLQKENIIDESGMPKERFSAEFPKEGPSILRIQQVVRGDSAAYFCASSRTTGGVKTEAFFGQGTRLTVV.

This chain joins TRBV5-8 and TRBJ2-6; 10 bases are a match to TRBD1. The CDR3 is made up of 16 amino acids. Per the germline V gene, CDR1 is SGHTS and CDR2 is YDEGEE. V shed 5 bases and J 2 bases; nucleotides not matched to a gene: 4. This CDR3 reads CASRLTGGAGANVLTF. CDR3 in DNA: TGTGCCAGCAGGCTGACAGGGGGCGCTGGGGCCAACGTCCTGACTTTC.

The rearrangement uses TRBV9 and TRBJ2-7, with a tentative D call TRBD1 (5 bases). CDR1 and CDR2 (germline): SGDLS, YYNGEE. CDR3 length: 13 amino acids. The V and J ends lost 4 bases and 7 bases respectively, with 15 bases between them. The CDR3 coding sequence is TGTGCCAGCAGCCCCACAGGCGGTATGGAGCAGTACTTC. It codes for CASSPTGGMEQYF.

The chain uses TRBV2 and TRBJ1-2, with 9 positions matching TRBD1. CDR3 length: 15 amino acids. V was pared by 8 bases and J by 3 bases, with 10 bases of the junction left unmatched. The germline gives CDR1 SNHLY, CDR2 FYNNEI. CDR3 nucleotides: TGTGCCAGCCAAGAGCGGGACAGGGTTGACTATGGCTACACCTTC. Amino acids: CASQERDRVDYGYTF.

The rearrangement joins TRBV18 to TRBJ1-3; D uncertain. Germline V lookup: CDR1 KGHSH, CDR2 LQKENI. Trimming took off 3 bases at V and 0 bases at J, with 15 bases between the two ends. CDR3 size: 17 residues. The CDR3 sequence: CASSPYRSLDSGNTIYF. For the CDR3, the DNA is TGTGCCAGCTCACCTTATCGCTCACTTGACTCTGGAAACACCATATATTTT.

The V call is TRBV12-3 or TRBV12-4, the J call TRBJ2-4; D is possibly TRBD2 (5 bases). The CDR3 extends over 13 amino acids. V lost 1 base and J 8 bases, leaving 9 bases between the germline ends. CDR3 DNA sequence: TGTGCCAGCAGTTTAGGGGCGCGGGACATTCAGTACTTC. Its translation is CASSLGARDIQYF.

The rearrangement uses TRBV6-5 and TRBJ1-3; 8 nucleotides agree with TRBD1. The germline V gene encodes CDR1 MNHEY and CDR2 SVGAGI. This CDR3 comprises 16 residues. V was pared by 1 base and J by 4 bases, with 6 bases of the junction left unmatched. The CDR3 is CASSYYGQGVGNTIYF. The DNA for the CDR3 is TGTGCCAGCAGTTACTACGGACAGGGTGTCGGAAACACCATATATTTT.

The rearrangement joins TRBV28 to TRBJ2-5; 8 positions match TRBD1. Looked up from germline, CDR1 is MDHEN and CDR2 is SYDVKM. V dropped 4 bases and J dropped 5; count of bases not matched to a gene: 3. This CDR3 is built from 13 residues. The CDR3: CASSSRQGETQYF. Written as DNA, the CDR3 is TGTGCCAGCAGTTCCCGACAGGGGGAGACCCAGTACTTC.

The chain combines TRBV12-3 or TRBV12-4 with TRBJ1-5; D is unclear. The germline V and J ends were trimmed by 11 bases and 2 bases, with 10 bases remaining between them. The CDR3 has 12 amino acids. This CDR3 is CAVREGNQPQHF. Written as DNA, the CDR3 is TGTGCCGTCCGAGAAGGCAATCAGCCCCAGCATTTT.

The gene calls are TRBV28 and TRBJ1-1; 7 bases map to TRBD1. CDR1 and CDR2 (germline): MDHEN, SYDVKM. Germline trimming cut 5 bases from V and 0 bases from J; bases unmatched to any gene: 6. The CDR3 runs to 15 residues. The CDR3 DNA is TGTGCCAGCAGTGGGGGACAGAATTTGAACACTGAAGCTTTCTTT. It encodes CASSGGQNLNTEAFF.

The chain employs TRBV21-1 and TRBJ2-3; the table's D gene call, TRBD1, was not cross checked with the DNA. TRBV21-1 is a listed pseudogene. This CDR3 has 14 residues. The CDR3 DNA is TGTGCCAGCAGCAAACGACAGGAGGCAGATACGCAGTATTTT. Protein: CASSKRQEADTQYF.

CDR3 region: CASSLTGEANYGYTF. Here the CDR3 DNA reads TGCGCCAGCAGCTTGACGGGAGAAGCTAACTATGGCTACACCTTC. The rearrangement uses TRBV5-1 and TRBJ1-2; D is ambiguous. The CDR3 totals 15 residues. CDR1 is SGHRS, CDR2 YFSETQ, per germline. The germline V and J ends were trimmed by 1 base and 0 bases, with 10 bases remaining between them.

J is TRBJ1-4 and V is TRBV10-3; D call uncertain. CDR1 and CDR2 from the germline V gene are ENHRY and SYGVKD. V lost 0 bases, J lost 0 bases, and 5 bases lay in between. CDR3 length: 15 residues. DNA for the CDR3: TGTGCCATCAGTGAGTCTCCTGCAACTAATGAAAAACTGTTTTTT. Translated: CAISESPATNEKLFF.

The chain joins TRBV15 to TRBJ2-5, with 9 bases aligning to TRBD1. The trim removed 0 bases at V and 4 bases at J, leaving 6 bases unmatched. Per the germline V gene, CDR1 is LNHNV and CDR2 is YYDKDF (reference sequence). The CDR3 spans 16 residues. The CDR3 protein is CATSRDTTGGTETQYF. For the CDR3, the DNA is TGTGCCACCAGCAGAGATACCACAGGGGGCACAGAGACCCAGTACTTC. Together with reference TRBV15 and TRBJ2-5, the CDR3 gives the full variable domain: DAMVIQNPRYQVTQFGKPVTLSCSQTLNHNVMYWYQQKSSQAPKLLFHYYDKDFNNEADTPDNFQSRRPNTSFCFLDIRSPGLGDTAMYLCATSRDTTGGTETQYFGPGTRLLVL.

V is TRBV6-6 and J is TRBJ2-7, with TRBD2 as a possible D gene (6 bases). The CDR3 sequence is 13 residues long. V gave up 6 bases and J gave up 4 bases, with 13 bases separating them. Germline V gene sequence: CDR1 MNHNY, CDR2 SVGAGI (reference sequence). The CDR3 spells CASSRGTSYEQYV. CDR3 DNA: TGTGCCAGCAGCCGTGGGACTTCATACGAGCAGTACGTC.

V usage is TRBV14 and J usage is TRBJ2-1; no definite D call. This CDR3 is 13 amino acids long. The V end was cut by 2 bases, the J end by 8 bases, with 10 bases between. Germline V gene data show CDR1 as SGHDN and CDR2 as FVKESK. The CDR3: CASSQREYDEQFF. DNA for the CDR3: TGTGCCAGCAGCCAACGAGAGTACGATGAGCAGTTCTTC.

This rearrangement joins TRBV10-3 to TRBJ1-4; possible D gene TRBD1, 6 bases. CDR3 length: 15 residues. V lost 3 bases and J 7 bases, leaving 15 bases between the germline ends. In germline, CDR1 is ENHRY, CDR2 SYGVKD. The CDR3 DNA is TGTGCCATCAGTGAACGGACAGTTGGGACTGAAAAACTGTTTTTT. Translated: CAISERTVGTEKLFF.

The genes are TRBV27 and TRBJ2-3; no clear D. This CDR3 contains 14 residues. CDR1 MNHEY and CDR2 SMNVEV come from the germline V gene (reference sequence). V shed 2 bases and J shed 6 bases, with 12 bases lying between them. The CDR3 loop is CASSLASPRDTQYF. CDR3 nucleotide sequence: TGTGCCAGCAGTTTAGCGTCTCCACGGGATACGCAGTATTTT.

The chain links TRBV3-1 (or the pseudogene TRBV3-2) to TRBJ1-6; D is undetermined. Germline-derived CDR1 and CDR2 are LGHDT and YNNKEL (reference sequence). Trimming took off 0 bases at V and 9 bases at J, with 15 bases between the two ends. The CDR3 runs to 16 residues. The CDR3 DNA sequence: TGTGCCAGCAGCCAAGATCAGGTCTTTTTACCTTCACCCCTCCACTTT. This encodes CASSQDQVFLPSPLHF.

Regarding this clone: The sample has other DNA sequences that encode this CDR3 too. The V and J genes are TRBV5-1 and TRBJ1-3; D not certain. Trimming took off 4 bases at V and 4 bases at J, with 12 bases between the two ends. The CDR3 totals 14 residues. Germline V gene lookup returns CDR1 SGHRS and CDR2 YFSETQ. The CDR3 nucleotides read TGCGCCAGCAGCCTCGGCACGGAGGGAAACACCATATATTTT. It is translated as CASSLGTEGNTIYF. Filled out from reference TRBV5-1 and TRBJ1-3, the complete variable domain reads KAGVTQTPRYLIKTRGQQVTLSCSPISGHRSVSWYQQTPGQGLQFLFEYFSETQRNKGNFPGRFSGRQFSNSRSEMNVSTLELGDSALYLCASSLGTEGNTIYFGEGSWLTVV.

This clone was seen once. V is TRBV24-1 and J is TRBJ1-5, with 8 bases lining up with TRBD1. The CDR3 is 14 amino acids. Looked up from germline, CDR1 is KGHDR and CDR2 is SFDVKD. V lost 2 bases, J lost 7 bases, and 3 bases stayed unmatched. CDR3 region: CATSDSRGLQPQHF. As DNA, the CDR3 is TGTGCCACCAGTGATTCCAGGGGGCTCCAGCCCCAGCATTTT.

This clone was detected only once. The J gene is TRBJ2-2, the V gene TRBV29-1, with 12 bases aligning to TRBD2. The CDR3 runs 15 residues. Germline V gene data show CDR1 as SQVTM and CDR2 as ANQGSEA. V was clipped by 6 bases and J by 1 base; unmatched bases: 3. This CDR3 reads CSVEGLAGNTGELFF. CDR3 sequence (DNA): TGCAGCGTGGAGGGACTAGCGGGGAACACCGGGGAGCTGTTTTTT.

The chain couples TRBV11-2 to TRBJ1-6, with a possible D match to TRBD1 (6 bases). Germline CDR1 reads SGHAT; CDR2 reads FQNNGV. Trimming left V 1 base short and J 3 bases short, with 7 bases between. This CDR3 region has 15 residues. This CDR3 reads CASSLGTVYNSPLHF. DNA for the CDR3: TGTGCCAGCAGCTTAGGGACAGTCTATAATTCACCCCTCCACTTT.

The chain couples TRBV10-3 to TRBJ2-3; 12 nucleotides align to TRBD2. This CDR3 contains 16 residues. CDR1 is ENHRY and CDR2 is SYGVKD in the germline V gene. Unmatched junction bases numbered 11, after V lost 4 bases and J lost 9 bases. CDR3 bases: TGTGCCATCAGTGCGACTAGCGGGGGCCTCGAAGGAACGCAGTATTTT. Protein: CAISATSGGLEGTQYF.

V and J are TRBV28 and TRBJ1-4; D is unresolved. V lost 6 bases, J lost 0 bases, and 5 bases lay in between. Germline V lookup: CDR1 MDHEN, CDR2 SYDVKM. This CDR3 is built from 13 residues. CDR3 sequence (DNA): TGTGCCAGCAGGGCAGCAACTAATGAAAAACTGTTTTTT. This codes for CASRAATNEKLFF.